This T cell receptor (beta chain) was recorded in a study of identical twins. This clonotype has only a few counts. Its cognate antigen is unknown. Study-level points and caveats: Insertions were reduced in abundant cord blood beta clonotypes but not in memory repertoires.

Donors uniformly comprised healthy Caucasians. Per germline, CDR1 SGHRS and CDR2 YFSETQ. The CDR3 loop spans 15 amino acids. V shed 0 bases and J 2 bases; nucleotides not matched to a gene: 2. TCRdb used MiXCR to reprocess the 5' RACE reads, holding one entry per CDR3 protein. The table records about 480,000 distinct CDR3 sequences, about 14% of them present only once. Another study also made use of these data, one on yellow fever vaccine responses in identical twins.

The sequenced sample was CD4+ T cells sorted from blood. The chain joins TRBV5-1 to TRBJ2-1, with TRBD1 matching over 7 bases. The source of this sequence is a woman between 18 and 29 years old in good health. CDR3 in DNA: TGCGCCAGCAGCTTGGTGGGACAGCCCTACAATGAGCAGTTCTTC. This sequence encodes CASSLVGQPYNEQFF. Full variable domain (outside the CDR3, taken from reference TRBV5-1 and TRBJ2-1): KAGVTQTPRYLIKTRGQQVTLSCSPISGHRSVSWYQQTPGQGLQFLFEYFSETQRNKGNFPGRFSGRQFSNSRSEMNVSTLELGDSALYLCASSLVGQPYNEQFFGPGTRLTVL.